These T cell receptor beta chains were read from a single sample in a study of cytomegalovirus exposure and HLA in healthy donors. Profiled with immunoSEQ multiplex PCR; TCRdb holds only in-frame clones, not every one. The sample has about 120,000 clones; around 86% are singletons. Input material: PBMCs. Receptors originate from a man aged 30 to 45 in good health and CMV-seronegative. Both conserved end residues are part of each CDR3. D genes are given only for firm matches. Clone size, where shown, is once, few, many, or a class for clones that have expanded.

CDR3 length	D gene	V gene	J gene	clone size	CDR3 DNA	CDR3 protein
15	.	TRBV5-1	TRBJ1-1	.	TGCGCCAGCAGAGGAAACAGGGACACCCCAGCTGAAGCTTTCTTT	CASRGNRDTPAEAFF
15	TRBD1	TRBV7-2	TRBJ1-1	.	TGTGCCAGCAGCCCCCTGGACAGGATGAACACTGAAGCTTTCTTT	CASSPLDRMNTEAFF
13	.	TRBV19	TRBJ2-3	once	TGTGCCAGTACAGTGGCTTTCACAGATACGCAGTATTTT	CASTVAFTDTQYF
14	TRBD2	TRBV28	TRBJ2-2	.	TGTGCCAGCAGGGCGGGGGGCGTCACCGGGGAGCTGTTTTTT	CASRAGGVTGELFF
15	.	TRBV11-2	TRBJ2-3	few	TGTGCCAGCAGCTTAAGGGGAACTAGCACAGATACGCAGTATTTT	CASSLRGTSTDTQYF
14	.	TRBV14	TRBJ1-5	.	TGTGCCAGCAGCCCCCACTCCCAAACGGGGCCCCAGCATTTT	CASSPHSQTGPQHF
15	TRBD1	TRBV4-2	TRBJ1-4	once	TGTGCCAGCAGCCAAATAACAGGGGGCGATGAAAAACTGTTTTTT	CASSQITGGDEKLFF
19	.	TRBV19	TRBJ2-6	.	TGTGCCAGTAGTTTATGGGAGGTGGATCTAGTCTCTGGGGCCAACGTCCTGACTTTC	CASSLWEVDLVSGANVLTF
14	.	TRBV9	TRBJ1-2	few	TGTGCCAGCAGCGTAGGAGGGTCTGACTATGGCTACACCTTC	CASSVGGSDYGYTF
14	.	TRBV6-1	TRBJ1-2	.	TGTGCCAGCAGGTTCCTCGGCAGGGACTATGGCTACACCTTC	CASRFLGRDYGYTF
13	.	TRBV7-6	TRBJ2-5	.	TGTGCCAGCAGCACCGGGACTGGAAAGACCCAGTACTTC	CASSTGTGKTQYF
15	.	TRBV10-3	TRBJ1-3	.	TGTGCCATCAGTGCGCGGGGGCAAGCTGGAAACACCATATATTTT	CAISARGQAGNTIYF
14	.	TRBV19	TRBJ1-5	.	TGTGCCAGTAGTACGGCAGGTAGCAATCAGCCCCAGCATTTT	CASSTAGSNQPQHF
13	.	TRBV5-1	TRBJ2-4	.	TGCGCCAGCAGCTTCAGCGGAGGGAACAGTCAGTACTTC	CASSFSGGNSQYF
15	.	TRBV11-3	TRBJ2-7	.	TGTGCCAGCAGCTTAGGGTCCAGGGGGGCCTACGAGCAGTACTTC	CASSLGSRGAYEQYF
13	.	TRBV9	TRBJ2-5	.	TGTGCCAGCAGCGTAGGGGGGCGAGAGACCCAGTACTTC	CASSVGGRETQYF
19	TRBD1	TRBV27	TRBJ1-2	.	TGTGCCAGCAGTTCCTATCCGGGACAGGGGACCCCCCTTGGCTATGGCTACACCTTC	CASSSYPGQGTPLGYGYTF
15	.	TRBV9	TRBJ2-2	.	TGTGCCAGCAGCGTAGATTTTCAGGGGTTCGGGGAGCTGTTTTTT	CASSVDFQGFGELFF
16	TRBD2	TRBV5-6	TRBJ2-1	.	TGTGCCAGCAGCCCCGGGACTAGCGGGGGGGCCAATGAGCAGTTCTTC	CASSPGTSGGANEQFF
14	.	TRBV9	TRBJ2-5	once	TGTGCCAGCAGCGTAGGCGGAGAGGAAGAGACCCAGTACTTC	CASSVGGEEETQYF
14	.	TRBV19	TRBJ2-5	few	TGTGCCAGTAGTCAGGACAGAATACAAGAGACCCAGTACTTC	CASSQDRIQETQYF
13	TRBD1	TRBV6-5	TRBJ2-1	.	TGTGCCAGTAGACAGGGGGATTACAATGAGCAGTTCTTC	CASRQGDYNEQFF
18	TRBD2	TRBV18	TRBJ2-3	.	TGTGCCAGCTCACCAAGGCCTAGCGGGGGGCCCAGCACAGATACGCAGTATTTT	CASSPRPSGGPSTDTQYF
16	TRBD2	TRBV30	TRBJ2-4	.	TGTGCCTGGAGTCCTCCTAGCGGGGGGCTCGAAAACATTCAGTACTTC	CAWSPPSGGLENIQYF
14	.	TRBV19	TRBJ1-5	.	TGTGCCAGCAGGGAGGCTCCTTCTTGGCAGCCCCAGCATTTT	CASREAPSWQPQHF
15	.	TRBV6-6	TRBJ2-1	few	TGTGCCAGCAGTTACTTACAGCCCGCCTACAATGAGCAGTTCTTC	CASSYLQPAYNEQFF
13	TRBD2	TRBV29-1	TRBJ2-1	.	TGCAGCGTTGAAATCGCTCTAGCGGGTATTCAGTTCTTC	CSVEIALAGIQFF
15	.	TRBV21-1	TRBJ1-1	once	TGTGCCAGCAGCAAAGTAGGAGGGGCCCCGCTCGGTGCTTTCTTT	CASSKVGGAPLGAFF
14	.	TRBV27	TRBJ2-7	.	TGTGCCAGCAGTTTAGCCCCCCCAGCGAGCGAGCAGTACTTC	CASSLAPPASEQYF
13	.	TRBV13	TRBJ1-2	.	TGTGCCAGCAGCTTAACAGGGAAGTATGGCTACACCTTC	CASSLTGKYGYTF
17	TRBD2	TRBV14	TRBJ2-1	.	TGTGCCAGCAGCCATGTGGGCCCGGGACTAGCATACAATGAGCAGTTCTTC	CASSHVGPGLAYNEQFF
18	TRBD2	TRBV5-6	TRBJ2-7	.	TGTGCCAGCAGCGGAGGGACTAGCGGGGGGTTACTCGCCTACGAGCAGTACTTC	CASSGGTSGGLLAYEQYF
14	.	TRBV7-2	TRBJ2-3	.	TGTGCCAGCAGCTTAGGTGGCTCCGCAGATACGCAGTATTTT	CASSLGGSADTQYF
19	.	TRBV15	TRBJ1-5	.	TGTGCCACCAGCAGGAGTCCATTGGACAGCCGATATAGCAATCAGCCCCAGCATTTT	CATSRSPLDSRYSNQPQHF
14	TRBD2	TRBV15	TRBJ2-1	.	TGTGCCACCCGGCCGAGCGGGGGCTACAATGAGCAGTTCTTC	CATRPSGGYNEQFF
19	TRBD1	TRBV27	TRBJ1-1	once	TGTGCCAGCAGTTTGTCGTCCAGGGGGCGTGGGGCGGTAGGAACTGAAGCTTTCTTT	CASSLSSRGRGAVGTEAFF
14	TRBD1	TRBV5-1	TRBJ1-6	.	TGCGCCAGCAGCGTCGACAGGGGCAATTCACCCCTCCACTTT	CASSVDRGNSPLHF
15	.	TRBV28	TRBJ1-5	.	TGTGCCAGCAGTTTTATAGTGAATGGCAATCAGCCCCAGCATTTT	CASSFIVNGNQPQHF
14	.	TRBV4-3	TRBJ1-3	.	TGCGCCAGCAGCCCCCAGCAGGGGAGAAACACCATATATTTT	CASSPQQGRNTIYF
14	TRBD1	TRBV6-5	TRBJ1-2	.	TGTGCCAGCAGTACCTTCGACAGGGTGCGGGGCTACACCTTC	CASSTFDRVRGYTF
18	TRBD1	TRBV11-2	TRBJ1-2	.	TGTGCCAGCAGCTCGCCCCAGAGACAGGGGCCACCTAACTATGGCTACACCTTC	CASSSPQRQGPPNYGYTF
15	TRBD1	TRBV7-2	TRBJ2-7	few	TGTGCCAGCAGCTTAGGGGCCAGGGGGATTTACGAGCAGTACTTC	CASSLGARGIYEQYF
14	TRBD1	TRBV6-5	TRBJ2-7	.	TGTGCCAGCAGCTTTAACAGGGGGCCCTACGAGCAGTACTTC	CASSFNRGPYEQYF
16	TRBD2	TRBV6-1	TRBJ2-1	.	TGTGCCAGCAGTGGGGGCGGGGGGGCCTTCTACAATGAGCAGTTCTTC	CASSGGGGAFYNEQFF
15	TRBD1	TRBV5-1	TRBJ1-4	few	TGCGCCAGCAGCTTGGCCGGGACAGGGAATGAAAAACTGTTTTTT	CASSLAGTGNEKLFF
16	.	TRBV7-2	TRBJ1-5	few	TGTGCCAGCAGCTTAGATCAGGGCGTAGGCAATCAGCCCCAGCATTTT	CASSLDQGVGNQPQHF
14	TRBD1	TRBV28	TRBJ1-1	.	TGTGCCTCAAAGCGCCACAGGGGATCCACTGAAGCTTTCTTT	CASKRHRGSTEAFF
13	.	TRBV9	TRBJ2-3	.	TGTGCCAGCAGCGTAGGAGACACAGATACGCAGTATTTT	CASSVGDTDTQYF
15	TRBD1	TRBV30	TRBJ1-4	.	TGTGCCTGGAGTGACGCAGGGGGGTCTAATGAAAAACTGTTTTTT	CAWSDAGGSNEKLFF
10	.	TRBV6-1	TRBJ2-7	.	TGTGCCAGCAGTGACATCGAGCAGTACTTC	CASSDIEQYF
15	.	TRBV28	TRBJ1-4	.	TGTGCCAGCAGTTTTCAGGGGCAACGGGGTGAAAAACTGTTTTTT	CASSFQGQRGEKLFF
15	.	TRBV27	TRBJ2-3	.	TGTGCCAGCAGTTTACCAGGGGGGAGCACAGATACGCAGTATTTT	CASSLPGGSTDTQYF
14	TRBD1	TRBV5-6	TRBJ1-1	.	TGTGCCAGCAGCTTCGGGACAGGGAACACTGAAGCTTTCTTT	CASSFGTGNTEAFF